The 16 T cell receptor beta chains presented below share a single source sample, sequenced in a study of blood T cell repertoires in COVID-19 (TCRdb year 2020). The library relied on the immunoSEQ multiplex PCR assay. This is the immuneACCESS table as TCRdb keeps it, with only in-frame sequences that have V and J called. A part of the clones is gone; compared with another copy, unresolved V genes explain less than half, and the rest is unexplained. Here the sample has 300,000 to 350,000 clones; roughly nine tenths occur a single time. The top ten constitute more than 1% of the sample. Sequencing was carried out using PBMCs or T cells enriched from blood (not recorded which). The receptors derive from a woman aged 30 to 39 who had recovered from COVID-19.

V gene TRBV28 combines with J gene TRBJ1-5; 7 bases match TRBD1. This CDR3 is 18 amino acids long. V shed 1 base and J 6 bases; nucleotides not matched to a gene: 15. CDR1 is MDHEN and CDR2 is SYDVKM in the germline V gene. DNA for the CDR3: TGTGCCAGCAGTTTATTTACCGGGACAGTTGTTCCCCTTCAGCCCCAGCATTTT. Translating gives CASSLFTGTVVPLQPQHF.

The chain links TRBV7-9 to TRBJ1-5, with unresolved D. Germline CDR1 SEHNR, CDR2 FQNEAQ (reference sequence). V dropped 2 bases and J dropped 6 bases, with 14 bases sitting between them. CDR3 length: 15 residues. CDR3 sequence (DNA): TGTGCCAGCAGCTTAAGTTTTTCAGGTAGTCAGCCCCAGCATTTT. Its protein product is CASSLSFSGSQPQHF.

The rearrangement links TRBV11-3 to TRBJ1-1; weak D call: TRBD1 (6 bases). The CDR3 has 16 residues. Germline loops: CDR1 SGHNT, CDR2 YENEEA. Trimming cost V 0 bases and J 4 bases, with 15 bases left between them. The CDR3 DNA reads TGTGCCAGCAGCTTAGATGGGACAAACGGCCGCACTGAAGCTTTCTTT. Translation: CASSLDGTNGRTEAFF.

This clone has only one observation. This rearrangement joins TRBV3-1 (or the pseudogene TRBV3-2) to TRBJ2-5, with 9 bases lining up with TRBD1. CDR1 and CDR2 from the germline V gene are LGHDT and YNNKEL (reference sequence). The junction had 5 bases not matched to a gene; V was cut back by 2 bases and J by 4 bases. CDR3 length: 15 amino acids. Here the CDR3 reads CASSQWGQGGETQYF. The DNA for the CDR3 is TGTGCCAGCAGCCAATGGGGACAGGGTGGAGAGACCCAGTACTTC.

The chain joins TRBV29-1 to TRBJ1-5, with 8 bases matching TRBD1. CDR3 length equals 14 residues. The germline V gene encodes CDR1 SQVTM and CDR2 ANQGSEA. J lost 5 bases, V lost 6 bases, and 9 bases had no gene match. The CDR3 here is CSVSGQASDQPQHF. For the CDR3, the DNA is TGCAGCGTATCGGGACAGGCCAGTGATCAGCCCCAGCATTTT.

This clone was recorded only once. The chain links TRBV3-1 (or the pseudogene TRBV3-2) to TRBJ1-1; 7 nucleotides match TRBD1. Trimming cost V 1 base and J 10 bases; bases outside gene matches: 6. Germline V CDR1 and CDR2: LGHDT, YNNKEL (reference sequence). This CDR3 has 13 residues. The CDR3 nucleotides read TGTGCCAGCAGCCAAGGACAGGGTCGAGGAGCTTTCTTT. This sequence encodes CASSQGQGRGAFF.

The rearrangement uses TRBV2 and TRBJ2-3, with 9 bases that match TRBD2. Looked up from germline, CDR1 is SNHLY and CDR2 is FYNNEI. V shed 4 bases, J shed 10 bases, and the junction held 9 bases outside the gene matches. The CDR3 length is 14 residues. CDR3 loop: CASSALAGPSAQYF. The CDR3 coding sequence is TGTGCCAGCAGTGCCCTAGCGGGGCCCTCGGCGCAGTATTTT. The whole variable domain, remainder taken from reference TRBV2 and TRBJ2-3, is EPEVTQTPSHQVTQMGQEVILRCVPISNHLYFYWYRQILGQKVEFLVSFYNNEISEKSEIFDDQFSVERPDGSNFTLKIRSTKLEDSAMYFCASSALAGPSAQYFGPGTRLTVL.

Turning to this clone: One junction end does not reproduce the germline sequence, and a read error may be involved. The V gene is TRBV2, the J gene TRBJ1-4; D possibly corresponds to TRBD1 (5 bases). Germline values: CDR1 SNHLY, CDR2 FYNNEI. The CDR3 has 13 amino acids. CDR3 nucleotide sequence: TGTGCCAGCAGCGCCCTGGGTGGCAGGGAGGCGATTTTT. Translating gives CASSALGGREAIF. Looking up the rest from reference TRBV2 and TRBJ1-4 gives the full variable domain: EPEVTQTPSHQVTQMGQEVILRCVPISNHLYFYWYRQILGQKVEFLVSFYNNEISEKSEIFDDQFSVERPDGSNFTLKIRSTKLEDSAMYFCASSALGGREAIFGSGTQLSVL.

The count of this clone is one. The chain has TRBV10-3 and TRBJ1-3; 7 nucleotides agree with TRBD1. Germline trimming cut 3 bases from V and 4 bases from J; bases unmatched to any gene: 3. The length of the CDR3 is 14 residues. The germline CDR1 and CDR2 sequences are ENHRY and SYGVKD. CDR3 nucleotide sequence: TGTGCCATCAGTGAAGGACAGGAAGGAAACACCATATATTTT. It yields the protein CAISEGQEGNTIYF.

The CDR3 region has the DNA TGCGCCAGCAGCCAAGGGGTGGGACAGTCCTACGAGCAGTACTTC. The encoded protein is CASSQGVGQSYEQYF. The V gene is TRBV4-3, the J gene TRBJ2-7, with 7 bases matching TRBD1. This CDR3 has 15 amino acids. Losses at the gene ends were 1 base for V and 1 base for J; bases not matched to a gene: 4. Germline lookup yields CDR1 LGHNA and CDR2 YSLEER.

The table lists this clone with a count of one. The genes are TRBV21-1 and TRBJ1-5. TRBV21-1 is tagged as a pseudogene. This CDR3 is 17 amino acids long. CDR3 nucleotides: TGTGCCAGCAGCAAAGGGCAGGAGGGCTTTTGGAATCAGCCCCAGCATTTT. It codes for CASSKGQEGFWNQPQHF.

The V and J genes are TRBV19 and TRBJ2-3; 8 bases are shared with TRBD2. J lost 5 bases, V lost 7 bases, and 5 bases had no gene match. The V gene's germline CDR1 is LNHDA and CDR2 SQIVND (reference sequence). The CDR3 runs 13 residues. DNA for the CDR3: TGTGCCAGTACCCCCGGGGGGGGAGATACGCAGTATTTT. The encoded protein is CASTPGGGDTQYF.

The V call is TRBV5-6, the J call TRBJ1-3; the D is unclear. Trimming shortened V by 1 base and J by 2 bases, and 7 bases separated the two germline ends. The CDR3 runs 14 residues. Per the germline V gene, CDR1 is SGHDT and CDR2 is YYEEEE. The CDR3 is CASSLHSTGNTIYF. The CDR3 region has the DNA TGTGCCAGCAGCTTGCACAGTACTGGAAACACCATATATTTT.

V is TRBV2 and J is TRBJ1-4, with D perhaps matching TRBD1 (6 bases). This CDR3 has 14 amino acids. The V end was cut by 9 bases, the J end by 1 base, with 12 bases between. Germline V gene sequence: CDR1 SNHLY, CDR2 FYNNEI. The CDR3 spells CASNRVGTNEKLFF. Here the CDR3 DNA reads TGTGCCAGTAACAGGGTAGGAACTAATGAAAAACTGTTTTTT.

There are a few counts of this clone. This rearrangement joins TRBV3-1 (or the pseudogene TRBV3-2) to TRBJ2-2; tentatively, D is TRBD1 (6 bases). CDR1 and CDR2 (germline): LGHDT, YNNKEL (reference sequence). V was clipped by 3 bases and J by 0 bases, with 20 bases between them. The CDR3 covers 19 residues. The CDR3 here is CASSHLLGDTLANTGELFF. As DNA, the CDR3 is TGTGCCAGCAGCCACCTTCTGGGGGACACCCTAGCGAACACCGGGGAGCTGTTTTTT.

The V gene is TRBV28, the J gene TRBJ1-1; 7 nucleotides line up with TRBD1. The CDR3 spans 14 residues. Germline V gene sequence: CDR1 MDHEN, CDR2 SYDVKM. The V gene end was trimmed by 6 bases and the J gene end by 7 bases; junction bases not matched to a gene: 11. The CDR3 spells CASRSRQGSNEAFF. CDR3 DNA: TGTGCCAGCAGATCCAGACAGGGAAGTAATGAAGCTTTCTTT.